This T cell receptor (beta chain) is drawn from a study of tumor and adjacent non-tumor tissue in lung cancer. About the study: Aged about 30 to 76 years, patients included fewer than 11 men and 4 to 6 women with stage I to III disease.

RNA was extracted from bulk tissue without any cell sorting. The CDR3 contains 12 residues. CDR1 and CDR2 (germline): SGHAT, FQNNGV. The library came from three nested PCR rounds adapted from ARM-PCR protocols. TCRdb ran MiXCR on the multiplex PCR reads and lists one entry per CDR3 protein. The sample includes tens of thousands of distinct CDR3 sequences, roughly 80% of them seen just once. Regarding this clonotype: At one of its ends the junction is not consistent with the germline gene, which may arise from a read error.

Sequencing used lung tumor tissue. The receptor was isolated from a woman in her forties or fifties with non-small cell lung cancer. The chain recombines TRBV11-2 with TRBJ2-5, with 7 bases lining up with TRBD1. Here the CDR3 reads CASRLTGETQYF. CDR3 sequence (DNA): TGTGCCAGTAGGCTTACAGGGGAGACCCAATACTTC.